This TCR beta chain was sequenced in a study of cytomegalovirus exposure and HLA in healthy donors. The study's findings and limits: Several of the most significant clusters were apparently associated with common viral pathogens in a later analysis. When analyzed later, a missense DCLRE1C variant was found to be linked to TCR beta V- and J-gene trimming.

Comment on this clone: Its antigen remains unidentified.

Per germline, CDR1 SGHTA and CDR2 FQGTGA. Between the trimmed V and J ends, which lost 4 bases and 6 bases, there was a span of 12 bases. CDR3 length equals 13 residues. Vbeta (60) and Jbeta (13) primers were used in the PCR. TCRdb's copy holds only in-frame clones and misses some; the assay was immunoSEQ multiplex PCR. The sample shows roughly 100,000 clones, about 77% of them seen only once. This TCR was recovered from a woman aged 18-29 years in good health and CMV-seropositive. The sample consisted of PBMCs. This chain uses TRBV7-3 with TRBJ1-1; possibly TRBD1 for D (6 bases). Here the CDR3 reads CASSSHRESEAFF. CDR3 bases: TGTGCCAGCAGCTCGCACAGGGAATCTGAAGCTTTCTTT.